The rows below give T cell receptor beta chains drawn from one sample of a study of control samples from healthy donors and cancer patients. TCRdb keeps only in-frame clones here, not all; method: immunoSEQ multiplex PCR. The data contain 100,000 to 150,000 clones, approximately 89% of them singletons. Sequenced: blood. All receptors derive from a man in his fifties or sixties in good health. Each CDR3 is given with its conserved first and last residue. Size is stated for part of the rows, as once, few or many counts, or as a class when the clone is expanded.

abundance,v_gene,j_gene,CDR3aa
.,TRBV5-1,TRBJ2-5,CASREGLAGASETQYF
.,TRBV5-1,TRBJ2-2,CASSLVLAFTGELFF
.,TRBV19,TRBJ1-5,CASRPGGNQPQHF
.,TRBV6-6,TRBJ1-6,CASSHLGPSQNSPLHF
.,TRBV7-2,TRBJ1-1,CASRLRQGTEEAFF
.,TRBV5-1,TRBJ2-6,CASSLEWGGGANVLTF
.,TRBV7-2,TRBJ2-1,CASSYGTGNPHEQFF
.,TRBV7-9,TRBJ2-5,CASSLSLGQETQYF
.,TRBV3-1/TRBV3-2,TRBJ2-7,CASSQYGGEQYF
.,TRBV18,TRBJ1-1,CASSRLTSTNTEAFF
once,TRBV6-6,TRBJ2-1,CASSYRGNEQFF
.,TRBV3-1/TRBV3-2,TRBJ2-5,CASSRTGGIGETQYF
.,TRBV19,TRBJ1-4,CASSGRRENEKLFF
once,TRBV27,TRBJ1-2,CASSSQTVANYGYTF
.,TRBV2,TRBJ1-2,CASSGQGFYGYTF
.,TRBV5-1,TRBJ1-1,CASSLGEGFAEAFF
.,TRBV7-9,TRBJ1-1,CASTPTGAGTEAFF
.,TRBV6-1,TRBJ1-2,CASSDLSAYGYTF
.,TRBV10-3,TRBJ1-2,CAISESGGQNYGYTF
.,TRBV7-2,TRBJ2-3,CASSSGWRGVSTDTQYF
.,TRBV3-1/TRBV3-2,TRBJ1-2,CASSQEAQGGYGYTF
.,TRBV12-3/TRBV12-4,TRBJ2-2,CASRLWVGELFF
few,TRBV7-2,TRBJ1-1,CASSPRRQDTEAFF
.,TRBV7-9,TRBJ1-5,CASSRDSNQPQHF